This entry lists 14 T cell receptor beta chains sequenced from one sample in a study of blood T cells in healthy people across ages. The second PCR ran about 6 to 12 cycles with a sample-barcoded 5' primer and J-beta primers. TCRdb itself ran the 5' RACE reads through MiXCR, one entry per CDR3 protein. The data hold under 1,100,000 distinct CDR3 sequences, with approximately 25% observed a single time. This sample also belongs to another study, concerning T cells of mothers and their children.

Sequenced sample: blood. Receptors were obtained from a girl aged 2-15 years in good health.

In this sample, this clonotype turned up a few times. This chain connects TRBV20-1 to TRBJ1-4; D possibly corresponds to TRBD1 (5 bases). Germline V gene data show CDR1 as DFQATT and CDR2 as SNEGSKA (reference sequence). Trimming shortened V by 3 bases and J by 0 bases, and 11 bases separated the two germline ends. There are 15 residues in the CDR3. Written as DNA, the CDR3 is TGCAGTGCTAGCCAGGGCTCTGCAACTAATGAAAAACTGTTTTTT. This codes for CSASQGSATNEKLFF.

To note about this clonotype: Sequence at one end of the junction differs from germline and may be a read error. This chain joins TRBV2 and TRBJ2-5, with D possibly matching TRBD1 (5 bases). The J call is uncertain, as TRBJ2-1 better fits the DNA end. CDR3 length: 16 residues. CDR1 SNHLY and CDR2 FYNNEI come from the germline V gene. CDR3 loop: CASSEFVGRQYNVQFF. CDR3 coding DNA: TGTGCCAGCAGTGAATTTGTGGGAAGACAGTACAATGTGCAGTTCTTC.

V is TRBV6-5 and J is TRBJ2-7; the match to TRBD2 covers 9 bases. CDR1 is MNHEY and CDR2 is SVGAGI in the germline V gene. The CDR3 totals 20 residues. V gave up 4 bases and J gave up 3 bases; unmatched junction bases: 22. CDR3 nucleotide sequence: TGTGCCAGCAGTTGGGTCTCTAAGGTAGCGGGAGTCTCCTATGTCTACGAGCAGTACTTC. It specifies CASSWVSKVAGVSYVYEQYF.

The chain joins TRBV28 to TRBJ2-5; D remains ambiguous. Trimming removed 2 bases at V and 3 bases at J, with 10 bases between. This CDR3 region has 14 residues. CDR1 and CDR2 from the germline V gene are MDHEN and SYDVKM. The CDR3 DNA reads as TGTGCCAGCAGTTTAGGGTTTTTGGAAGAGACCCAGTACTTC. It encodes CASSLGFLEETQYF.

This chain links TRBV12-3 or TRBV12-4 with TRBJ2-7; possible D gene TRBD1, 5 bases. Trimming stripped 8 bases from V and 2 bases from J, with 16 bases between. The CDR3 has 14 residues. In nucleotides, the CDR3 is TGTGCCAGCGCTTTTAGGGGTGGGACCTACGAGCAGTACTTC. This gives the protein CASAFRGGTYEQYF.

This clonotype has only a few counts. The chain recombines TRBV14 with TRBJ2-7; D unclear. V was clipped by 1 base and J by 2 bases, with 9 bases between them. The CDR3 spans 14 residues. Germline loops: CDR1 SGHDN, CDR2 FVKESK. Here the CDR3 reads CASSQVRSPYEQYF. The CDR3 DNA reads TGTGCCAGCAGCCAAGTACGGTCCCCCTACGAGCAGTACTTC.

This clonotype occurred a few times. The chain recombines TRBV5-5 with TRBJ1-2; D is undetermined. V lost 1 base, J lost 4 bases, and 8 bases lay in between. Germline V CDR1 and CDR2: SGHKS, YYEKEE (reference sequence). The CDR3 has 13 amino acids. The CDR3 spells CASSLSQIYGYTF. In nucleotides, the CDR3 is TGTGCCAGCAGCTTGTCACAGATCTATGGCTACACCTTC.

The chain couples TRBV7-3 to TRBJ1-2, with TRBD1 matching 7 bases. This CDR3 comprises 13 residues. V trimming: 5 bases; J trimming: 8 bases; junction bases outside the gene matches: 8. Germline assignment: CDR1 SGHTA and CDR2 FQGTGA. As DNA, the CDR3 is TGTGCCAGCAGCCCGACAGGGATGAGCGGCTACACCTTC. Translation: CASSPTGMSGYTF.

This clonotype has more than one count but fewer than ten. This chain joins TRBV6-5 and TRBJ1-1; D perhaps matches TRBD1 (5 bases). The CDR3 runs to 13 residues. CDR1 MNHEY and CDR2 SVGAGI come from the germline V gene. V was trimmed by 6 bases and J by 5 bases, leaving 13 bases between them. DNA for the CDR3: TGTGCCAGCAGACGGACCCCAGGGACTGAAGCTTTCTTT. This codes for CASRRTPGTEAFF.

The rearrangement uses TRBV2 and TRBJ2-1; D remains ambiguous. The end of the DNA fits TRBJ2-5 better, so the J call may be wrong. The CDR3 runs to 14 residues. Germline CDR1 reads SNHLY; CDR2 reads FYNNEI. The CDR3 DNA is TGTGCCAGCAGTTACCCCCTAGGCGAAGAGACCCAGTACTTC. Its protein is CASSYPLGEETQYF.

This clonotype was observed a few times. The V gene is TRBV6-5, the J gene TRBJ2-5; 9 bases agree with TRBD1. The J call may be mistaken, given a closer DNA end match to TRBJ2-1. The germline V gene has CDR1 MNHEY and CDR2 SVGAGI. The CDR3 covers 13 residues. The CDR3 reads CASSRQGESEQFF. DNA for the CDR3: TGTGCCAGCAGTCGACAGGGGGAAAGTGAGCAGTTCTTC.

This chain links TRBV6-5 with TRBJ2-7; 7 positions match TRBD1. V shed 6 bases and J 3 bases; nucleotides not matched to a gene: 8. From germline, CDR1 is MNHEY and CDR2 SVGAGI. This CDR3 contains 14 residues. CDR3 DNA sequence: TGTGCCAGCAGACCGCGGCAGGGGGACTACGAGCAGTACTTC. Its protein product is CASRPRQGDYEQYF.

The rearrangement joins TRBV18 to TRBJ1-2; the match to TRBD1 covers 11 bases. The CDR3 contains 15 residues. With V trimmed by 5 bases and J by 6 bases, 8 bases remained unmatched. Germline assignment: CDR1 KGHSH and CDR2 LQKENI. The CDR3 loop reads CASSSGQGAWDGYTF. The CDR3 region has the DNA TGTGCCAGCTCATCTGGACAGGGGGCGTGGGATGGCTACACCTTC.

V usage is TRBV20-1 and J usage is TRBJ2-1, with D possibly TRBD1 on 5 matching bases. Trimming took 6 bases from V and 3 from J, leaving 12 bases between them. Germline V gene lookup returns CDR1 DFQATT and CDR2 SNEGSKA (reference sequence). The CDR3 is made up of 13 amino acids. This CDR3 is CSAPTGRYNEQFF. The CDR3 DNA is TGCAGTGCCCCAACAGGCCGCTACAATGAGCAGTTCTTC.